This TCR beta chain was sequenced during a study of human T cells and chemical hapten exposure. The sample holds many counts of this clonotype. TCRdb itself ran the RACE reads through MiXCR, one entry per CDR3 protein. The data show 350,000 to 400,000 distinct CDR3 sequences, around 5.5% seen once. Described time point: pre-sensitization, week 0. Treatment: therapeutic diphenylcyclopropenone sensitization with weekly scalp DPC. This sequence originates from a woman aged 45-59 years with alopecia areata. Some clones in this sample may be carry-over from other donors' samples. The source material was whole blood, sampled in connection with sensitization to the hapten diphenylcyclopropenone (DPC).

CDR3: CSVEQGNSPLHF. The CDR3 nucleotides are TGCAGCGTTGAGCAGGGGAATTCACCCCTCCACTTT. The J gene is TRBJ1-6, the V gene TRBV29-1, with a weak D call TRBD1 (6 bases). The length of the CDR3 is 12 residues. The V gene's germline CDR1 is SQVTM and CDR2 ANQGSEA. V lost 3 bases and J lost 7, with 7 bases in between.